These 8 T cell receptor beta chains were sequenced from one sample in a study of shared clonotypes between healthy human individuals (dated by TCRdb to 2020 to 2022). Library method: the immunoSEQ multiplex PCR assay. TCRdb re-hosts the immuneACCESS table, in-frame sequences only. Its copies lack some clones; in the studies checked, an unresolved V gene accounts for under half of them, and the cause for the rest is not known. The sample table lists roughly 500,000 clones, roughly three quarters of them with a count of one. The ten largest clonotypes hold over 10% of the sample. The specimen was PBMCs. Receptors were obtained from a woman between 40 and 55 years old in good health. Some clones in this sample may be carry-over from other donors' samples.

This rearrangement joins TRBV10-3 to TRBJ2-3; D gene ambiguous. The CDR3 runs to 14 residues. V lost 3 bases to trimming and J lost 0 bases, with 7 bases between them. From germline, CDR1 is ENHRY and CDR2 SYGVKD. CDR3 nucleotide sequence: TGTGCCATCAGTGATTCGACTAGCACAGATACGCAGTATTTT. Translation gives CAISDSTSTDTQYF.

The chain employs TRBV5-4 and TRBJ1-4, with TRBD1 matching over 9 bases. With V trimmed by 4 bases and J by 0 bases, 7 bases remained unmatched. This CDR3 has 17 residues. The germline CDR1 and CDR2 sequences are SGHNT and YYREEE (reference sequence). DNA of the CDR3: TGTGCCAGCAGCCTGGGGACAGGGTTTTCAACTAATGAAAAACTGTTTTTT. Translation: CASSLGTGFSTNEKLFF.

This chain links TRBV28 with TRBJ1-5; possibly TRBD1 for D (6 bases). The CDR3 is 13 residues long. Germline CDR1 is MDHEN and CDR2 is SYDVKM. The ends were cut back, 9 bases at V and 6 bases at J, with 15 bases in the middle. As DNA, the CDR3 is TGTGCCAGTGTGGGGGGGCTCGGTCAGCCCCAGCATTTT. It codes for CASVGGLGQPQHF.

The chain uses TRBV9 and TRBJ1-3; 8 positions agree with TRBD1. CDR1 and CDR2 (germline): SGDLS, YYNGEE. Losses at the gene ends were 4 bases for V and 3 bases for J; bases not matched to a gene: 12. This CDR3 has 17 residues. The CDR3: CASSHNPDRDSGNTIYF. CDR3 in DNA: TGTGCCAGCAGCCATAACCCGGACAGGGACAGTGGAAACACCATATATTTT. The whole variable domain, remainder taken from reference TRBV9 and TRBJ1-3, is DSGVTQTPKHLITATGQRVTLRCSPRSGDLSVYWYQQSLDQGLQFLIQYYNGEERAKGNILERFSAQQFPDLHSELNLSSLELGDSALYFCASSHNPDRDSGNTIYFGEGSWLTVV.

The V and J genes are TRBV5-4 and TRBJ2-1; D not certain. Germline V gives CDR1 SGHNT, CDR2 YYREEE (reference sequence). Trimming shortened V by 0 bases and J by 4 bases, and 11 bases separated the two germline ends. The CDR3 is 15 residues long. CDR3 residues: CASSLGHDLYNEQFF. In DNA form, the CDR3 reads TGTGCCAGCAGCTTGGGCCACGACCTTTACAATGAGCAGTTCTTC.

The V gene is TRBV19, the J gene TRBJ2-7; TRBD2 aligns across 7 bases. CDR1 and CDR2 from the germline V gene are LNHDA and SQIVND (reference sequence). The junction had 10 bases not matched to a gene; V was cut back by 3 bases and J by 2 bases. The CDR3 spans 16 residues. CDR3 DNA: TGTGCCAGTAGTATCCGAGGGAGCGGGAACCCCTACGAGCAGTACTTC. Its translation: CASSIRGSGNPYEQYF.

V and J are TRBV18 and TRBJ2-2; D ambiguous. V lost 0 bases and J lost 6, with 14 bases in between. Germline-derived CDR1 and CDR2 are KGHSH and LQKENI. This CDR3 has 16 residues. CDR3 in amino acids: CASSPPPWDRPGELFF. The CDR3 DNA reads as TGTGCCAGCTCACCACCTCCGTGGGATCGGCCCGGGGAGCTGTTTTTT.

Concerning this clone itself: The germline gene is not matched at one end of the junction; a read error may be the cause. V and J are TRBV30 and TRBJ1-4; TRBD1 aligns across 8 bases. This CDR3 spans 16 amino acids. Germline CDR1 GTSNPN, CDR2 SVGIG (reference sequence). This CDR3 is CAWSRDRLATNEKLLF. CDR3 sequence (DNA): TGTGCCTGGAGTCGGGACAGGCTTGCAACTAATGAAAAACTGCTTTTT.